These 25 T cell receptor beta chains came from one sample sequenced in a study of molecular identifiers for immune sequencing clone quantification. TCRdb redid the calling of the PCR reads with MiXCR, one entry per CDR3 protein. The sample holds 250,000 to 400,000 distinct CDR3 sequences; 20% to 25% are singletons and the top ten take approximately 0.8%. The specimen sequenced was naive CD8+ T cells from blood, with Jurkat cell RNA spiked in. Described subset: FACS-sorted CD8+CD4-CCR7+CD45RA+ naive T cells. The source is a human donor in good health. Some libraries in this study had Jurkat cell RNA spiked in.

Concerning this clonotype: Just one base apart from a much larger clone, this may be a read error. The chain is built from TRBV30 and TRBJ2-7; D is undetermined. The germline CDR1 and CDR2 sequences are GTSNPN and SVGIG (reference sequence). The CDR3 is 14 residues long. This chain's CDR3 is CAWSVPGHLPERYF. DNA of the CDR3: TGTGCCTGGAGTGTGCCGGGCCATCTCCCCGAGCGGTACTTC.

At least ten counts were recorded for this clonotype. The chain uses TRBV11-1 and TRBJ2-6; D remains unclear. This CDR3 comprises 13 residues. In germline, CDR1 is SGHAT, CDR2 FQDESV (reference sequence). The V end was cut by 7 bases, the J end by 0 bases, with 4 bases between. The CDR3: CASTSSGANVLTF. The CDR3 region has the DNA TGTGCCAGCACAAGCTCTGGGGCCAACGTCCTGACTTTC.

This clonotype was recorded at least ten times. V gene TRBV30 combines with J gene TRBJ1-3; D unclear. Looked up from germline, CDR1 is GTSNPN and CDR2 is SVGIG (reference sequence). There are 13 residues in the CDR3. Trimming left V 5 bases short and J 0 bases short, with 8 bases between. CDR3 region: CAWDLGSGNTIYF. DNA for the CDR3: TGTGCCTGGGACCTGGGCTCTGGAAACACCATATATTTT.

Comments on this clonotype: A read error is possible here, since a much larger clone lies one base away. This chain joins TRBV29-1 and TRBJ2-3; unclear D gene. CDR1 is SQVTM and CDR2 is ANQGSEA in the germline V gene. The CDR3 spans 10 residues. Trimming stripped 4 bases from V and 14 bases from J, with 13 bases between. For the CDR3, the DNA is TGCAGCGTTGTTAAGGGAATGCGGTATTTT. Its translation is CSVVKGMRYF.

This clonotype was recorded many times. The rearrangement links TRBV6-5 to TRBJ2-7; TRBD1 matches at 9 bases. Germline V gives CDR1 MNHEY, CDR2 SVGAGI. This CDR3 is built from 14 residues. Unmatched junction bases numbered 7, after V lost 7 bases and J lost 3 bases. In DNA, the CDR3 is TGTGCCAGCAAGATAGGGACAGGGATCTACGAGCAGTACTTC. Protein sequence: CASKIGTGIYEQYF.

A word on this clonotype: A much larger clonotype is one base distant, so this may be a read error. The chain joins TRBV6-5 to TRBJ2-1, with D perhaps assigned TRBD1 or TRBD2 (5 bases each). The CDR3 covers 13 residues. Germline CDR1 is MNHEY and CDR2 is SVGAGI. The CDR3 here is CASSLQEDNERFF. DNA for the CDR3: TGTGCCAGCAGCCTCCAGGAGGACAATGAGCGGTTCTTC.

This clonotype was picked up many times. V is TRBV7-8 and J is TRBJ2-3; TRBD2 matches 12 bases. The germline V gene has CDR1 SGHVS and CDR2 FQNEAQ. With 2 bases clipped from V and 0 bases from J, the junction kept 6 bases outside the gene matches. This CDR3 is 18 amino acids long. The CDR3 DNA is TGTGCCAGCAGCTTATTACTAGCGGGGGGTCCTAGCACAGATACGCAGTATTTT. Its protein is CASSLLLAGGPSTDTQYF.

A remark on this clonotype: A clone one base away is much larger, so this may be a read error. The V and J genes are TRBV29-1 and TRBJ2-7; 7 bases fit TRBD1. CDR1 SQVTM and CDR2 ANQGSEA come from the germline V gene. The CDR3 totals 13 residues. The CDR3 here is CSAEGAETYEQHF. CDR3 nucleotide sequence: TGCAGCGCCGAGGGGGCAGAGACCTACGAGCAGCACTTC.

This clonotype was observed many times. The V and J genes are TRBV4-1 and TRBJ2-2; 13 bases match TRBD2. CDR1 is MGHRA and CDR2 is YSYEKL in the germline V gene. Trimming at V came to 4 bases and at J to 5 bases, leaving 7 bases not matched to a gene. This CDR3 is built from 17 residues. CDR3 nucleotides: TGCGCCAGCAGCCGATCCGGGACTAGCGGGGTTACCGGGGAGCTGTTTTTT. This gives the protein CASSRSGTSGVTGELFF.

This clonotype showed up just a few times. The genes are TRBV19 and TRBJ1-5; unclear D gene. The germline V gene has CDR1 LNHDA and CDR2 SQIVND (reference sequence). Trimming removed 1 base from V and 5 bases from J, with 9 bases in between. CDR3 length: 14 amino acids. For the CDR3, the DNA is TGTGCCAGTAGTATAGTCTCAACCGATCAGCCCCAGCATTTT. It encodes CASSIVSTDQPQHF.

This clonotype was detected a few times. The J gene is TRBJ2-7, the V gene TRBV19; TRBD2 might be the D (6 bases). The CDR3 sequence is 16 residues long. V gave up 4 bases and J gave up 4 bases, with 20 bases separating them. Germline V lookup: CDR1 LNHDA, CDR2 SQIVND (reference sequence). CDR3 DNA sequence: TGTGCCAGTAGTACCACGGGCGGGACGGCGTGGTACGAGCAGTACTTC. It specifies CASSTTGGTAWYEQYF.

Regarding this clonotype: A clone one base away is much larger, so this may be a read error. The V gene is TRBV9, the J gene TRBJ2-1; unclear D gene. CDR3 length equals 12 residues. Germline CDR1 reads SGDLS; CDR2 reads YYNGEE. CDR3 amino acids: CVSSRSYNEQFF. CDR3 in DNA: TGTGTCAGCAGTCGGTCCTACAATGAGCAGTTCTTC. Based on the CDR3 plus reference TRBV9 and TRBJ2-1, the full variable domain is DSGVTQTPKHLITATGQRVTLRCSPRSGDLSVYWYQQSLDQGLQFLIQYYNGEERAKGNILERFSAQQFPDLHSELNLSSLELGDSALYFCVSSRSYNEQFFGPGTRLTVL.

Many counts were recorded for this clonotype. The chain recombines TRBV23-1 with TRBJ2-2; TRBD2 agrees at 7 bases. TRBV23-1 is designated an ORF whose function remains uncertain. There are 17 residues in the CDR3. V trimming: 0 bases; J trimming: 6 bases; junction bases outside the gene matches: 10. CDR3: CASSQSAGRREPGELFF. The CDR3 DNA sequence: TGCGCCAGCAGTCAATCAGCAGGGAGGCGGGAGCCCGGGGAGCTGTTTTTT.

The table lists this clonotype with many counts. DNA for the CDR3: TGTGCCACCAGTGTCGCTATCCTCCGGGGAGCTGAAGCTTTCTTT. Protein: CATSVAILRGAEAFF. The chain is built from TRBV24-1 and TRBJ1-1; D remains ambiguous. The CDR3 has 15 residues. Looked up from germline, CDR1 is KGHDR and CDR2 is SFDVKD. Trimming left V 5 bases short and J 6 bases short, with 18 bases between.

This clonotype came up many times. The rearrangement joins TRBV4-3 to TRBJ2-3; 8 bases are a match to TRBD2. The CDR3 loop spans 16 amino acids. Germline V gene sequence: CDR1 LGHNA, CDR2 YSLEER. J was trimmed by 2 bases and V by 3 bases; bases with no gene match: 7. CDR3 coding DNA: TGCGCCAGCAGCCAGGAACGGGGGGGCCTCACAGATACGCAGTATTTT. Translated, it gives CASSQERGGLTDTQYF.

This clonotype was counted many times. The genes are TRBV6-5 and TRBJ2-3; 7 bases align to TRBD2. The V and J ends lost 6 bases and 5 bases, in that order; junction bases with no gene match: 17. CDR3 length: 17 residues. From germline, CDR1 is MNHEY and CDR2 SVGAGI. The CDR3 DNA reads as TGTGCCAGCAGCAAAGCCGGGACTACCGTGGTTGGAGATACGCAGTATTTT. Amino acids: CASSKAGTTVVGDTQYF.

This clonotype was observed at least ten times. The chain's CDR3 is CASSIGTLPSYEQYF. The DNA for the CDR3 is TGTGCCAGTAGTATCGGGACTCTACCCTCCTACGAGCAGTACTTC. The chain recombines TRBV19 with TRBJ2-7, with D tentatively TRBD2 (6 bases). Between the trimmed V and J ends, which lost 3 bases and 0 bases, there was a span of 12 bases. The CDR3 length is 15 residues. Germline loops: CDR1 LNHDA, CDR2 SQIVND (reference sequence).

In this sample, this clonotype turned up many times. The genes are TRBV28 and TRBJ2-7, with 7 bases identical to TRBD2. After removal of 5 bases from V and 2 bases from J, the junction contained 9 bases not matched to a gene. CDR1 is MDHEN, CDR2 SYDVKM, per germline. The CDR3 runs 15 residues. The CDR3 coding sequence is TGTGCCAGCAGTGTCTCCGGGAGCGGGGCCTACGAGCAGTACTTC. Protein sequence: CASSVSGSGAYEQYF.

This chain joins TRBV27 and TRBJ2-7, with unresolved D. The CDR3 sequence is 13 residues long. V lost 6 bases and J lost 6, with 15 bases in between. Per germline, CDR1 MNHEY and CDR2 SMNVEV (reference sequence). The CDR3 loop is CASSAGIASEQYF. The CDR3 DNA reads TGTGCCAGCAGCGCTGGGATAGCCTCCGAGCAGTACTTC.

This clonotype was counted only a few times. CDR3 sequence: CASSFPGGGEQYF. CDR3 bases: TGTGCCAGCAGTTTCCCAGGGGGGGGCGAGCAGTACTTC. The chain carries TRBV28 and TRBJ2-7, with D possibly being TRBD1 or TRBD2 (7 bases each). V was trimmed by 3 bases and J by 6 bases, leaving 12 bases between them. The germline gives CDR1 MDHEN, CDR2 SYDVKM. The CDR3 is 13 residues long.

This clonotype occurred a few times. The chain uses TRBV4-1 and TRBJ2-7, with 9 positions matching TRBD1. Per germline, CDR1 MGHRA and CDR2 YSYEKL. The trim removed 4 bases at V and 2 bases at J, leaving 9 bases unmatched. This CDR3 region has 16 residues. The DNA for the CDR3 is TGCGCCAGCAGCCCCTCCGGGACAGGGTTTGCCTACGAGCAGTACTTC. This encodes CASSPSGTGFAYEQYF.

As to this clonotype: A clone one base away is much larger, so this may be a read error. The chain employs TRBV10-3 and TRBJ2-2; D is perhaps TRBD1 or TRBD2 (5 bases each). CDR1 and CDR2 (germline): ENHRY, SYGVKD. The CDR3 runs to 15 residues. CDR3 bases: TGTGCCAGCAACGCCGGGACGGCGAACACCGGGGAGCAGTTTTTT. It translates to CASNAGTANTGEQFF.

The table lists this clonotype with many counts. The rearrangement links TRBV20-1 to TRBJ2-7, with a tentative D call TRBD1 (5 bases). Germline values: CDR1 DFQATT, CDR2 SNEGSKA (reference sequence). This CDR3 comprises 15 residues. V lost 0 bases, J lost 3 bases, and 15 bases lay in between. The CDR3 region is CSARDARASFYEQYF. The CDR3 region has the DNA TGCAGTGCTAGAGATGCCAGGGCTAGTTTCTACGAGCAGTACTTC.

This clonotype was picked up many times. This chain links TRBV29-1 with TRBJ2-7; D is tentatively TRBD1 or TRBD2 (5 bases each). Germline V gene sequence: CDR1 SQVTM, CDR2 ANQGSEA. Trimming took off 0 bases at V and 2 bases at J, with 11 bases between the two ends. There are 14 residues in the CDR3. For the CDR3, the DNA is TGCAGCGTTGAAGATACGGGACCTACCTACGAGCAGTACTTC. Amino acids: CSVEDTGPTYEQYF.

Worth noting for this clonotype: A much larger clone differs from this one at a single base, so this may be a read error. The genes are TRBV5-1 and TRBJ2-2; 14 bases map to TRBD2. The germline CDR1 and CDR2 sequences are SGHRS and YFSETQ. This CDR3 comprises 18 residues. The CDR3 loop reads CAGSGGTSGSHGTGELFF. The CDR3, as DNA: TGCGCCGGCAGCGGAGGGACTAGCGGGAGTCACGGCACCGGGGAGCTGTTTTTT.